The 20 T cell receptor beta chains below come from one sample, sequenced in a study of blood T cells in healthy people across ages. A J-beta primer mix and a sample-barcoded 5' primer were used in a second PCR of about 7 to 12 cycles. TCRdb redid the calling of the 5' RACE reads with MiXCR, one entry per CDR3 protein. Here the sample spans roughly 2 million distinct CDR3 sequences, around half being singletons. Sequenced: blood. These receptors originate from a woman aged 40 to 50 in good health.

V and J are TRBV7-2 and TRBJ2-4, with a possible D match to TRBD2 (6 bases). The J call could be wrong; TRBJ2-7 is a better fit for the DNA end. Germline V CDR1 and CDR2: SGHTA, FQGNSA. The CDR3 covers 15 residues. This chain's CDR3 is CASSLVRDSNYEQYF. Written as DNA, the CDR3 is TGTGCCAGCAGCTTAGTCCGGGACTCGAACTACGAGCAGTACTTC.

This clonotype was detected a few times. V gene TRBV20-1 combines with J gene TRBJ2-1, with 12 bases fitting TRBD2. The CDR3 runs to 17 residues. Germline loops: CDR1 DFQATT, CDR2 SNEGSKA (reference sequence). Germline trimming cut 0 bases from V and 4 bases from J; bases unmatched to any gene: 7. The CDR3 loop reads CSARDTSGGNRYNEQFF. CDR3 DNA sequence: TGCAGTGCTAGAGATACTAGCGGGGGGAACAGGTACAATGAGCAGTTCTTC.

This chain links TRBV28 with TRBJ2-3; a weak D match, TRBD2 (6 bases). V was shortened by 7 bases and J by 4 bases, with 21 bases between the two germline ends. The CDR3 covers 16 residues. Germline values: CDR1 MDHEN, CDR2 SYDVKM. Here the CDR3 reads CASNPGGGGTADTQYF. DNA of the CDR3: TGTGCCAGCAACCCTGGGGGAGGAGGGACGGCAGATACGCAGTATTTT.

The gene calls are TRBV20-1 and TRBJ2-4, with TRBD2 matching 13 bases. The DNA end lines up better with TRBJ2-7; the J call may be wrong. Germline values: CDR1 DFQATT, CDR2 SNEGSKA (reference sequence). The CDR3 contains 15 residues. This chain's CDR3 is CSARVLAGGRYEQYF. In nucleotides, the CDR3 is TGCAGTGCTAGAGTACTAGCGGGGGGGCGTTACGAGCAGTACTTC.

This clonotype turned up a few times. The V call is TRBV3-1, the J call TRBJ2-7; 9 bases line up with TRBD1. Per germline, CDR1 LGHDT and CDR2 YNNKEL (reference sequence). Unmatched junction bases numbered 7, after V lost 0 bases and J lost 4 bases. The CDR3 covers 16 residues. The CDR3 coding sequence is TGTGCCAGCAGCCAAGATCGGGGACAGGGTTTGTACGAGCAGTACTTC. Its translation is CASSQDRGQGLYEQYF.

V usage is TRBV6-2 or TRBV6-3 and J usage is TRBJ1-6; D gene ambiguous. Germline-derived CDR1 and CDR2 are MNHEY and SVGEGT. The CDR3 sequence is 13 residues long. Trimming cost V 4 bases and J 11 bases, with 12 bases left between them. The CDR3 DNA sequence: TGTGCCAGCAGTTTAGCGGCCGGGACACCCCTCCACTTT. It specifies CASSLAAGTPLHF.

The chain joins TRBV28 to TRBJ2-3; possibly TRBD2 for D (6 bases). Trimming stripped 3 bases from V and 8 bases from J, with 21 bases between. Germline values: CDR1 MDHEN, CDR2 SYDVKM. The CDR3 totals 16 residues. Here the CDR3 DNA reads TGTGCCAGCAGTTTTGCGGGGCCACCTAAAGCAGGTACGCAGTATTTT. Amino acids: CASSFAGPPKAGTQYF. The complete variable domain, with remaining parts taken from reference TRBV28 and TRBJ2-3, reads DVKVTQSSRYLVKRTGEKVFLECVQDMDHENMFWYRQDPGLGLRLIYFSYDVKMKEKGDIPEGYSVSREKKERFSLILESASTNQTSMYLCASSFAGPPKAGTQYFGPGTRLTVL.

The chain recombines TRBV7-2 with TRBJ2-7, with 14 bases aligning to TRBD2. After removal of 6 bases from V and 7 bases from J, the junction contained 8 bases not matched to a gene. Germline-derived CDR1 and CDR2 are SGHTA and FQGNSA. There are 15 residues in the CDR3. The CDR3 sequence: CASRRLAGGSGEQYF. The CDR3 DNA reads as TGTGCCAGCAGAAGACTAGCGGGGGGGTCGGGGGAGCAGTACTTC. The full variable domain, completed using reference TRBV7-2 and TRBJ2-7, is GAGVSQSPSNKVTEKGKDVELRCDPISGHTALYWYRQSLGQGLEFLIYFQGNSAPDKSGLPSDRFSAERTGGSVSTLTIQRTQQEDSAVYLCASRRLAGGSGEQYFGPGTRLTVT.

CDR3 nucleotides: TGTGCCAGCAGCCGGTCTGGAGGCATGGGGGACAATGAGCAGTTCTTC. Translating it yields CASSRSGGMGDNEQFF. J is TRBJ2-1 and V is TRBV7-3; the D gene could be TRBD1 or TRBD2 (5 bases each). From germline, CDR1 is SGHTA and CDR2 FQGTGA. The CDR3 contains 16 residues. The V end lost 5 bases, the J end lost 5 bases, and 19 bases lay between the germline ends.

The CDR3 nucleotides are TGTGCCAGCAGCATCCAGGGTCCAGCTTTCTTT. It encodes CASSIQGPAFF. The chain links TRBV28 to TRBJ1-1; possibly TRBD1 for D (5 bases). Germline V gene sequence: CDR1 MDHEN, CDR2 SYDVKM. Deletions cut 6 bases from V and 10 bases from J, with 12 bases between. This CDR3 is 11 amino acids long.

The chain uses TRBV21-1 and TRBJ2-3; TRBD2, the D gene given by the table, was not confirmed from the DNA. TRBV21-1 is designated a pseudogene. This CDR3 is 15 amino acids long. CDR3 nucleotide sequence: TGTGCCAGCAGCAAAGTGGAGGGTGACACAGATACGCAGTATTTT. It codes for CASSKVEGDTDTQYF.

The rearrangement links TRBV4-1 to TRBJ2-4, with TRBD1 matching over 10 bases. With the DNA end fitting TRBJ2-7 better, the J assignment may be wrong. Germline values: CDR1 MGHRA, CDR2 YSYEKL. The CDR3 is 15 amino acids. CDR3 in amino acids: CASSQDGQGDGEQYF. For the CDR3, the DNA is TGCGCCAGCAGCCAAGACGGACAGGGGGATGGCGAGCAGTACTTC.

The chain links TRBV20-1 to TRBJ1-2; D possibly corresponds to TRBD1 (5 bases). V lost 0 bases and J 6 bases, leaving 23 bases between the germline ends. From germline, CDR1 is DFQATT and CDR2 SNEGSKA (reference sequence). The CDR3 has 17 amino acids. The DNA of the CDR3 is TGCAGTGCTAGAGACAGGAAGACACCTCTCGGAGGGGATGGCTACACCTTC. This sequence encodes CSARDRKTPLGGDGYTF.

In its sample, this clonotype was seen a few times. The V call is TRBV11-2, the J call TRBJ2-3, with 7 bases identical to TRBD1. CDR3 length: 15 amino acids. From germline, CDR1 is SGHAT and CDR2 FQNNGV. After removal of 3 bases from V and 4 bases from J, the junction contained 7 bases not matched to a gene. The CDR3 loop is CASSFSGGKADTQYF. The CDR3 region has the DNA TGTGCCAGCAGCTTTTCAGGGGGAAAGGCAGATACGCAGTATTTT.

This clonotype was counted between two and nine times. This rearrangement joins TRBV27 to TRBJ2-7; 9 nucleotides align to TRBD2. Germline V gives CDR1 MNHEY, CDR2 SMNVEV (reference sequence). CDR3 length: 16 amino acids. Trimming at V came to 0 bases and at J to 0 bases, leaving 3 bases not matched to a gene. The CDR3, as DNA: TGTGCCAGCAGTTTATCTCCTAGCGGGGTCTCCTACGAGCAGTACTTC. Translation gives CASSLSPSGVSYEQYF.

CDR3 residues: CSVEGQPNSYEQYF. The CDR3 bases are TGCAGCGTTGAAGGGCAGCCTAATTCCTACGAGCAGTACTTC. This rearrangement joins TRBV29-1 to TRBJ2-7; D call uncertain. V gave up 1 base and J gave up 1 base, with 11 bases separating them. CDR1 SQVTM and CDR2 ANQGSEA come from the germline V gene. The CDR3 length is 14 residues.

The chain combines TRBV28 with TRBJ2-3, with TRBD2 matching 11 bases. The CDR3 length is 16 residues. J was trimmed by 0 bases and V by 5 bases; bases with no gene match: 4. CDR1 MDHEN and CDR2 SYDVKM come from the germline V gene. The CDR3 reads CASSIAGGPSTDTQYF. CDR3 sequence (DNA): TGTGCCAGCAGTATAGCGGGGGGGCCCAGCACAGATACGCAGTATTTT. Together with reference TRBV28 and TRBJ2-3, the CDR3 gives the full variable domain: DVKVTQSSRYLVKRTGEKVFLECVQDMDHENMFWYRQDPGLGLRLIYFSYDVKMKEKGDIPEGYSVSREKKERFSLILESASTNQTSMYLCASSIAGGPSTDTQYFGPGTRLTVL.

The chain employs TRBV5-6 and TRBJ2-7; tentatively, D is TRBD1 (5 bases). V was pared by 5 bases and J by 3 bases, with 18 bases between. This CDR3 has 15 residues. Germline assignment: CDR1 SGHDT and CDR2 YYEEEE. The CDR3, as DNA: TGTGCCAGCAGACCCGGACAATCTGAGGTCTACGAGCAGTACTTC. Translated, it gives CASRPGQSEVYEQYF. Based on the CDR3 plus reference TRBV5-6 and TRBJ2-7, the full variable domain is DAGVTQSPTHLIKTRGQQVTLRCSPKSGHDTVSWYQQALGQGPQFIFQYYEEEERQRGNFPDRFSGHQFPNYSSELNVNALLLGDSALYLCASRPGQSEVYEQYFGPGTRLTVT.

The V gene is TRBV12-3 or TRBV12-4, the J gene TRBJ1-2; 8 bases align to TRBD1. J lost 7 bases, V lost 3 bases, and 7 bases had no gene match. This CDR3 has 14 residues. CDR3 residues: CASSLGQARGGYTF. CDR3 nucleotides: TGTGCCAGCAGTTTGGGACAGGCCAGAGGTGGCTACACCTTC.

The rearrangement links TRBV20-1 to TRBJ1-6; no firm D call. The CDR3 length is 15 residues. The V end was cut by 3 bases, the J end by 0 bases, with 9 bases between. From germline, CDR1 is DFQATT and CDR2 SNEGSKA (reference sequence). CDR3 nucleotide sequence: TGCAGTGCTAGTGGGCAGAACTCCTATAATTCACCCCTCCACTTT. Translating it yields CSASGQNSYNSPLHF.